This T cell receptor (beta chain) was sequenced for a study of post-analysis software for immune sequencing data. Incorporated into the TCR beta cDNA libraries were unique molecular identifiers, which served to reduce PCR and sequencing biases. With about 0.95 to 11 million T cells as the source, a few hundred thousand cDNA molecules resulted. TCRdb used MiXCR to reprocess the PCR reads, holding one entry per CDR3 protein. This sample has 800,000 to 950,000 distinct CDR3 sequences, with approximately 53% found just once. Overall study findings and caveats: Co-batched samples clustered tightly together by F measure. Controls' normalized Chao1 diversity significantly exceeded that of multiple sclerosis patients. Roughly five TRBV segments were more frequent in patients than controls; TRBV5-6, TRBV5-1 and TRBV20-1 belonged to this group.

CDR1 and CDR2 from the germline V gene are DFQATT and SNEGSKA (reference sequence). The CDR3 totals 15 residues. V lost 6 bases to trimming and J lost 5 bases; unmatched junction nucleotides: 5. The table lists this clonotype with a count of one. Its antigen is currently unknown. V gene TRBV20-1 combines with J gene TRBJ2-1; 15 nucleotides line up with TRBD2. Sequencing was carried out using blood. The clonotype was recovered from a girl aged 10-17 years with multiple sclerosis. The CDR3 is CSADGLAGGDNEQFF. CDR3 bases: TGCAGTGCCGACGGACTAGCGGGAGGGGACAATGAGCAGTTCTTC.